This TCR beta chain emerged from a study of CD8 T cells in ankylosing spondylitis. Only a few counts were recorded for this clonotype. Its antigen is as yet unknown. TCRdb re-called the 5' RACE reads through MiXCR, storing one row per CDR3 protein. This sample has fewer than 450,000 distinct CDR3 sequences, with 17% found just once. The CDR3 length is 14 residues. V lost 0 bases and J 1 base, leaving 3 bases between the germline ends. Looked up from germline, CDR1 is SGHTA and CDR2 is FQGNSA. The study, taken as a whole, reports: Past studies reported some motif variants in reactive arthritis synovial fluid and blood. Roughly eight highly homologous variants formed a TCR beta motif that appeared characteristic of ankylosing spondylitis blood.

What was sequenced was blood, either unsorted or a sorted T cell fraction (not recorded which). The V call is TRBV7-2, the J call TRBJ2-2; D gene unclear. The receptor's source is a male donor with ankylosing spondylitis. The CDR3 loop is CASSLAQNTGELFF. The CDR3 bases are TGTGCCAGCAGCTTAGCACAGAACACCGGGGAGCTGTTTTTT.